Listed here is a single T cell receptor beta chain. Its antigen is as yet unknown. Clones were sequenced by immunoSEQ multiplex PCR, and TCRdb holds only the in-frame ones, with some missing. The data hold 70,000 to 95,000 clones, with 75% to 90% observed a single time. J gave up 4 bases and V 2 bases, and 8 bases lay outside the gene matches. The CDR3 consists of 16 residues. CDR1 and CDR2 (germline): SGHVS, FQNEAQ. This sample was included in a study of graft-versus-host responses after intestinal transplantation. The overall study: Anti-thymocyte globulin was used for induction in all recipients, who then took tacrolimus and steroids for approximately 3 years.

Study-wide results and caveats: Early post-transplant falls in HvG clones accompanied the peak levels of circulating GvH clones.

J is TRBJ2-3 and V is TRBV7-8; 8 nucleotides agree with TRBD1. Source: unstimulated CD4+ T cells sorted from spleen or lymph node cells, taken before intestinal transplant. The TCR comes from a human donor who received an intestinal transplant. CDR3 nucleotides: TGTGCCAGCAGCTTACCACGGACAGGGTTTGCAGATACGCAGTATTTT. It is translated as CASSLPRTGFADTQYF.